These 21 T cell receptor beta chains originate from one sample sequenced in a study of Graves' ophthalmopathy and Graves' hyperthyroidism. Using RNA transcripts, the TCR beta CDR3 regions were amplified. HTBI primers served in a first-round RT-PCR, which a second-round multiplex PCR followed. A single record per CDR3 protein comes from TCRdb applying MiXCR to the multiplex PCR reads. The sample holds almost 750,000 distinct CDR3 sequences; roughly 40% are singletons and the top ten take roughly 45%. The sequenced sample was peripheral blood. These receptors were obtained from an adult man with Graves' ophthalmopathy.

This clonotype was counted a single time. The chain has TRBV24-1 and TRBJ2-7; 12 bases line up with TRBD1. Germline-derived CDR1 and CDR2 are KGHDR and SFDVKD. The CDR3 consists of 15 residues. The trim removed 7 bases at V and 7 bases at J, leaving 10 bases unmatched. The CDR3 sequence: CATRGQGAPTGEQYF. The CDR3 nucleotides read TGTGCCACCAGGGGACAGGGGGCGCCCACCGGGGAGCAGTACTTC.

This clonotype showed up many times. The CDR3 here is CATSNGGRGPSGYTF. In nucleotides, the CDR3 is TGTGCCACCTCGAACGGGGGCAGGGGGCCGAGTGGCTACACCTTC. V gene TRBV24-1 combines with J gene TRBJ1-2; 8 bases align to TRBD1. This CDR3 has 15 amino acids. The V and J ends lost 9 bases and 7 bases, in that order; junction bases with no gene match: 15. CDR1 is KGHDR and CDR2 is SFDVKD in the germline V gene.

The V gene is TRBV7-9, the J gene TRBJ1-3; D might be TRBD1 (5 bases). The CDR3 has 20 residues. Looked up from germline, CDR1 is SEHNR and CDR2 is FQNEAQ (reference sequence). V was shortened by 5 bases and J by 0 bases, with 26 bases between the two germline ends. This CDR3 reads CASSQDLPGYSPNSGNTIYF. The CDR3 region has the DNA TGTGCCAGCAGCCAAGATCTTCCAGGGTATAGCCCTAACTCTGGAAACACCATATATTTT. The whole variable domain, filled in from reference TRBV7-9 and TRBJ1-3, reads DTGVSQNPRHKITKRGQNVTFRCDPISEHNRLYWYRQTLGQGPEFLTYFQNEAQLEKSRLLSDRFSAERPKGSFSTLEIQRTEQGDSAMYLCASSQDLPGYSPNSGNTIYFGEGSWLTVV.

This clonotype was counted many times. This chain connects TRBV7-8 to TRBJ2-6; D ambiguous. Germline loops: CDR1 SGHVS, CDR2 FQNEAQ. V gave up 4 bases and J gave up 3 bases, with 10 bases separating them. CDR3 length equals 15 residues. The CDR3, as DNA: TGTGCCAGCAGCTCACCTACGGGTGGGGCCAACGTCCTGACTTTC. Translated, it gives CASSSPTGGANVLTF. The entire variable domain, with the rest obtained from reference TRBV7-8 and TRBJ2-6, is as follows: GAGVSQSPRYKVAKRGQDVALRCDPISGHVSLFWYQQALGQGPEFLTYFQNEAQLDKSGLPSDRFFAERPEGSVSTLKIQRTQQEDSAVYLCASSSPTGGANVLTFGAGSRLTVL.

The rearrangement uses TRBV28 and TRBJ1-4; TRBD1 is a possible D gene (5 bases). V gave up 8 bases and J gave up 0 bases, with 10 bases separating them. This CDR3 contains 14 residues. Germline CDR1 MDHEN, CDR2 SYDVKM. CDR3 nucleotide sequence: TGTGCCAGCCACGGGACGGCAACTAATGAAAAACTGTTTTTT. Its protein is CASHGTATNEKLFF. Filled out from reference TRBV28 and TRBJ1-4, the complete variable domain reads DVKVTQSSRYLVKRTGEKVFLECVQDMDHENMFWYRQDPGLGLRLIYFSYDVKMKEKGDIPEGYSVSREKKERFSLILESASTNQTSMYLCASHGTATNEKLFFGSGTQLSVL.

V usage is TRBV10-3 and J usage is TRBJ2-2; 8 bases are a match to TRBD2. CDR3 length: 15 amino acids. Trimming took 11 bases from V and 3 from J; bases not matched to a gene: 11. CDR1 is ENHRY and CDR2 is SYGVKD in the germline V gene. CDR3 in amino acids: CAAAGDRGDTGELFF. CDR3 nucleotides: TGTGCCGCAGCGGGAGACCGGGGGGACACCGGGGAGCTGTTTTTT.

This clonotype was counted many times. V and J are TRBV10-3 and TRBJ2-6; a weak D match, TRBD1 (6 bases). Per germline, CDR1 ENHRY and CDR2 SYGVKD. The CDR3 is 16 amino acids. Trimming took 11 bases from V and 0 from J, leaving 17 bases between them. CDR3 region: CASTGTSHSGANVLTF. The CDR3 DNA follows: TGTGCCTCAACAGGGACCTCCCACTCTGGGGCCAACGTCCTGACTTTC.

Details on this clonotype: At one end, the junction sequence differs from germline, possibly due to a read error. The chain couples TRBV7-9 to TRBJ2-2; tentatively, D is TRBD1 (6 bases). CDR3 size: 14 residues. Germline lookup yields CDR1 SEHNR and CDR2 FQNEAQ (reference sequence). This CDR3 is CASTEDRHTGELFF. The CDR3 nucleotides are TGCGCCAGCACGGAGGACAGACACACCGGGGAGCTGTTTTTT.

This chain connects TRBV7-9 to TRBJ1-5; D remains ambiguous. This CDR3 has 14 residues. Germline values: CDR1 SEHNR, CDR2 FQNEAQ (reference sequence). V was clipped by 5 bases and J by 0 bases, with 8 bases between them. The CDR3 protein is CASSQENSNQPQHF. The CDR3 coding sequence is TGTGCCAGCAGCCAAGAGAATAGCAATCAGCCCCAGCATTTT. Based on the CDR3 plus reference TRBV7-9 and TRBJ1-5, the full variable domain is DTGVSQNPRHKITKRGQNVTFRCDPISEHNRLYWYRQTLGQGPEFLTYFQNEAQLEKSRLLSDRFSAERPKGSFSTLEIQRTEQGDSAMYLCASSQENSNQPQHFGDGTRLSIL.

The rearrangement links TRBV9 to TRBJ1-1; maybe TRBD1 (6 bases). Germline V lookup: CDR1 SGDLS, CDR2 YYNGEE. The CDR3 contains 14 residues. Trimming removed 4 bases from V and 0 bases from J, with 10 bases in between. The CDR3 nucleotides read TGTGCCAGCAGCCCCTGGACAGTGAACACTGAAGCTTTCTTT. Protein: CASSPWTVNTEAFF.

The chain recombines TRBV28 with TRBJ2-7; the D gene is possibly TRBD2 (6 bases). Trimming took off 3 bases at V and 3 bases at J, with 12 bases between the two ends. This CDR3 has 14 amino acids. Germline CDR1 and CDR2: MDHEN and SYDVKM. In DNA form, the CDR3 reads TGTGCCAGCAGTTTTACGGGACTTGGCTACGAGCAGTACTTC. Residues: CASSFTGLGYEQYF.

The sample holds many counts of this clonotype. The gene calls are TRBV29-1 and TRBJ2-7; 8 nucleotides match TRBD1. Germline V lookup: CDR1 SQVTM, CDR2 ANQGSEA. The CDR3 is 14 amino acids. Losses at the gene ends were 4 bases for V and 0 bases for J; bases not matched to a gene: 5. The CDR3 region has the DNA TGCAGCGTTGCCCAGGGGGCTGGCTCCTACGAGCAGTACTTC. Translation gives CSVAQGAGSYEQYF.

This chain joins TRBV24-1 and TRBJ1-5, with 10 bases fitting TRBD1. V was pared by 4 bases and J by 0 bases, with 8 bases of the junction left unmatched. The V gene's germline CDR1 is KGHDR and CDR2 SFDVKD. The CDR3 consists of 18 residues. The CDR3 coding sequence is TGTGCCACCAGTGACCCAGGGACAGGGGCGATTAGCAATCAGCCCCAGCATTTT. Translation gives CATSDPGTGAISNQPQHF.

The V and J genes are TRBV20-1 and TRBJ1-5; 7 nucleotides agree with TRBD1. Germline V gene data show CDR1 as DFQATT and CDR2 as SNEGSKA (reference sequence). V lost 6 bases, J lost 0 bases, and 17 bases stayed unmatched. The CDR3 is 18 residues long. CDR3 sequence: CSASPNRQGISSNQPQHF. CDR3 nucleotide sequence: TGCAGTGCCAGCCCGAACCGACAGGGTATCAGTAGCAATCAGCCCCAGCATTTT.

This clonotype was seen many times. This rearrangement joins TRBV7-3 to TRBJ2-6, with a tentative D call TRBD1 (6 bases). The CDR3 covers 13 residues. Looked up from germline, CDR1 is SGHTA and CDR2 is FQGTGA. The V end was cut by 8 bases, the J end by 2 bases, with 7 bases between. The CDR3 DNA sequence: TGTGCCAGCGCAGGGGCTGGGGCCAACGTCCTGACTTTC. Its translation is CASAGAGANVLTF. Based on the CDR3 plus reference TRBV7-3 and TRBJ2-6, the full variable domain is GAGVSQTPSNKVTEKGKYVELRCDPISGHTALYWYRQSLGQGPEFLIYFQGTGAADDSGLPNDRFFAVRPEGSVSTLKIQRTERGDSAVYLCASAGAGANVLTFGAGSRLTVL.

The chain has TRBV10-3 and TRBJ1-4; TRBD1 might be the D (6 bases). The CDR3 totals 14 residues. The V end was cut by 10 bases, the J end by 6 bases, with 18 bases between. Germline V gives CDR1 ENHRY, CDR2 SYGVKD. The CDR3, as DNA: TGTGCCAGCCGGCAGGGGCTGACGGATGAAAAACTGTTTTTT. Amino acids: CASRQGLTDEKLFF.

This CDR3 is CSGRDGGRDEQYF. The CDR3 nucleotides read TGCAGCGGCCGGGACGGGGGCAGGGACGAGCAGTACTTC. This chain uses TRBV29-1 with TRBJ2-5, with D perhaps given as TRBD1 or TRBD2 (6 bases each). The J call may be in error: the DNA end matches TRBJ2-7 better. CDR1 and CDR2 (germline): SQVTM, ANQGSEA. The CDR3 spans 13 residues.

The CDR3 coding sequence is TGTGCCAGTACTCCGACAGGCACTAGCACAGATACGCAGTATTTT. Protein product: CASTPTGTSTDTQYF. The gene calls are TRBV25-1 and TRBJ2-3; D is perhaps TRBD1 (6 bases). V was pared by 9 bases and J by 0 bases, with 16 bases between. CDR1 and CDR2 from the germline V gene are MGHDK and SYGVNS. CDR3 length: 15 amino acids.

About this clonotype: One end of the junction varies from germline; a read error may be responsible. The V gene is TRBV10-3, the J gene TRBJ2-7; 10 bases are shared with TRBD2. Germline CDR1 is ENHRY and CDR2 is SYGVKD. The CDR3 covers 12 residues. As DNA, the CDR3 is TGTGCCAGCAGTGGGGTAGCGGGGGGGCAGTACTTC. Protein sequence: CASSGVAGGQYF.

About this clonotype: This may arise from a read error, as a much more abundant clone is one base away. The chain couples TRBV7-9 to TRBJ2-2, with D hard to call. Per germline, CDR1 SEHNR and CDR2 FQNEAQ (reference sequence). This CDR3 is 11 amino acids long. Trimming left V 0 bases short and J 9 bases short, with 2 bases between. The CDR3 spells CASSLARELFF. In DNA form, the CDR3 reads TGTGCCAGCAGCTTAGCCAGGGAGCTGTTTTTT.

CDR3 DNA: TGTGCCAGCAGCCGACTAGCGGGAGGACCCCAGACTTATCACGAGCAGTACTTC. This translates into CASSRLAGGPQTYHEQYF. The gene calls are TRBV12-3 or TRBV12-4 and TRBJ2-7; 13 bases match TRBD2. Losses at the gene ends were 6 bases for V and 5 bases for J; bases not matched to a gene: 16. This CDR3 is 18 amino acids long.